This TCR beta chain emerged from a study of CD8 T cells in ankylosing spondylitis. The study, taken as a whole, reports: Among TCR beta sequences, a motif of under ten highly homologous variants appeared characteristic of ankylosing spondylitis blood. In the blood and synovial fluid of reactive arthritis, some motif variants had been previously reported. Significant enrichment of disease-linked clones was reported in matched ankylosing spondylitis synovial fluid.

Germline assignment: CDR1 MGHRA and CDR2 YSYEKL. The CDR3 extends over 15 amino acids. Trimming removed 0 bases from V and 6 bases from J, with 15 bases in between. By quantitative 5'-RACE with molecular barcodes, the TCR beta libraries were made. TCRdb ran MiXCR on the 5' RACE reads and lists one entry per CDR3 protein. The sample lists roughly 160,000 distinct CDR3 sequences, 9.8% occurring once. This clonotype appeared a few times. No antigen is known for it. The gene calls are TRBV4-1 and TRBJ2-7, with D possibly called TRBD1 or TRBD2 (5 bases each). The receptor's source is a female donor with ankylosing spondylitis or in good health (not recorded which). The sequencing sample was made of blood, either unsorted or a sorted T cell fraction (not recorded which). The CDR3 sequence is CASSQEGIGTAEQYF. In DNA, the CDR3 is TGCGCCAGCAGCCAAGAGGGGATTGGGACCGCCGAGCAGTACTTC.